This T cell receptor (beta chain) originates from a study of blood T cell repertoires in COVID-19. The wider study: Some COVID-19 samples were acute and others convalescent; all came from the United States, Italy and Spain. T cells, B-cell-depleted T cells, or PBMCs provided the cDNA or gDNA that served as material.

Clones were sequenced by immunoSEQ multiplex PCR, and TCRdb holds only the in-frame ones, with some missing. The sample holds a few hundred thousand clones, roughly 80% seen once. This CDR3 region has 13 residues. Trimming pared 3 bases from V and 3 bases from J, leaving 6 bases between. Germline CDR1 reads SGHRS; CDR2 reads YFSETQ. This TCR was recovered from an elderly woman with acute or convalescent COVID-19. The sequenced material came from peripheral blood. The chain joins TRBV5-1 to TRBJ2-2; D is uncertain. The CDR3 is CASSSFDTGELFF. In DNA form, the CDR3 reads TGCGCCAGCAGCTCCTTTGACACCGGGGAGCTGTTTTTT.